Given below is one TCR beta chain in context. Trimming shortened V by 0 bases and J by 7 bases, and 9 bases separated the two germline ends. CDR1 and CDR2 from the germline V gene are MDHEN and SYDVKM. The CDR3 is made up of 14 amino acids. This sample was taken from a study of blood T cell repertoires in COVID-19. Study-wide context: Both acute and convalescent COVID-19 samples were obtained from the United States, Italy and Spain. PBMCs, B-cell-depleted T cells, or T cells provided the cDNA or gDNA that made up the material.

Authors' processing steps: Reference gene primer amplification in the assay estimated nucleated cell counts. Clones were read by immunoSEQ multiplex PCR, and TCRdb kept only the in-frame ones, dropping some. The D gene and trimming were derived from the DNA, and the V and J assignments and clone size from that table. The sample comprises roughly 300,000 clones, 80% to 95% of which are singletons, and around 1.1% rests with the top ten. For recovered donors of Cohort 3, there were two negative PCRs, clearance, or symptom resolution. Specimen: PBMCs or T cells enriched from blood (not recorded which). The chain joins TRBV28 to TRBJ1-4, with a possible D match to TRBD1 (5 bases). This clonotype was sampled from a woman in her twenties or thirties who had recovered from COVID-19. CDR3 coding DNA: TGTGCCAGCAGTTTATGGCAGGGTCTTGAAAAACTGTTTTTT. Translated: CASSLWQGLEKLFF. Full variable domain (missing parts from reference TRBV28 and TRBJ1-4): DVKVTQSSRYLVKRTGEKVFLECVQDMDHENMFWYRQDPGLGLRLIYFSYDVKMKEKGDIPEGYSVSREKKERFSLILESASTNQTSMYLCASSLWQGLEKLFFGSGTQLSVL.